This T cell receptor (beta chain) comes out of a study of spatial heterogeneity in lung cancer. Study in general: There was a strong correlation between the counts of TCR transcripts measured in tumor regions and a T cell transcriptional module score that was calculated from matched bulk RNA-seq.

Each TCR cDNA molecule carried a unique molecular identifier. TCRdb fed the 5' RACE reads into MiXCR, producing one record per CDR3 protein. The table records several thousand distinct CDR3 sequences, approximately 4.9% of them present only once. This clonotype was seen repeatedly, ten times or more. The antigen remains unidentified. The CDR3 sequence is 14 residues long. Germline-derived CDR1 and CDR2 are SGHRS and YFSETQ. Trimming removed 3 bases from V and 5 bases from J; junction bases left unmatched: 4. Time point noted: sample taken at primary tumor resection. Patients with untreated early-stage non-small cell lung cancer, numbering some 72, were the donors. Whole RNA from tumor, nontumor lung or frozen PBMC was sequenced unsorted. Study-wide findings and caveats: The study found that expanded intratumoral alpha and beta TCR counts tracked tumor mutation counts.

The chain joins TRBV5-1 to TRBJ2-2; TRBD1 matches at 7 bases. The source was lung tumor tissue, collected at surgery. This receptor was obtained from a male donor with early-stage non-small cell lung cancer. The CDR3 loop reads CASSSTGDTGELFF. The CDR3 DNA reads TGCGCCAGCAGCTCTACAGGGGATACCGGGGAGCTGTTTTTT.